These 16 T cell receptor beta chains originate from one sample sequenced in a study of blood T cell repertoires in COVID-19. Sequencing used immunoSEQ multiplex PCR; TCRdb keeps in-frame clones, though not all of them. There are roughly 330,000 clones in the sample; about 90% occur only once, and roughly 5.3% lies in the top ten. Sequencing used PBMCs or T cells enriched from blood (not recorded which). The receptors were gathered from a woman aged 25-40 years who had recovered from COVID-19.

This chain joins TRBV12-5 and TRBJ2-3; no clear D gene. This CDR3 region has 12 residues. The V gene lost 3 bases and the J gene lost 5 bases, with 6 bases spanning the gap. Per germline, CDR1 LGHNT and CDR2 FRNRAP. CDR3 loop: CASGLKRDTQYF. The CDR3 DNA reads as TGTGCTAGTGGTTTAAAGAGAGATACGCAGTATTTT.

The CDR3 DNA reads TGTGCTTCAGGGGACCCGACTAACTATGGCTACACCTTC. Translated, it gives CASGDPTNYGYTF. The chain uses TRBV28 and TRBJ1-2; tentatively, D is TRBD1 (6 bases). This CDR3 region has 13 residues. In germline, CDR1 is MDHEN, CDR2 SYDVKM.

This chain links TRBV10-3 with TRBJ1-1; 10 bases align to TRBD1. J gave up 4 bases and V 2 bases, and 4 bases lay outside the gene matches. The CDR3 extends over 15 amino acids. The germline CDR1 and CDR2 sequences are ENHRY and SYGVKD. Here the CDR3 DNA reads TGTGCCATCAGTGAGGGCGGACAGGGGGGCACTGAAGCTTTCTTT. Its translation is CAISEGGQGGTEAFF.

The CDR3 loop is CASSPTRQGGYGYTF. In nucleotides, the CDR3 is TGTGCCAGCAGCCCGACCCGACAGGGAGGCTATGGCTACACCTTC. The rearrangement links TRBV14 to TRBJ1-2; 7 nucleotides line up with TRBD1. Losses at the gene ends were 4 bases for V and 4 bases for J; bases not matched to a gene: 9. Germline values: CDR1 SGHDN, CDR2 FVKESK. The CDR3 loop spans 15 amino acids.

The chain combines TRBV12-5 with TRBJ1-6, with D hard to call. This CDR3 has 20 residues. Germline CDR1 LGHNT, CDR2 FRNRAP. With 3 bases removed from V and 2 bases from J, the gap between germline ends came to 23 bases. CDR3 sequence: CASGFSPEERTRAYNSPLHF. CDR3 bases: TGTGCTAGTGGTTTCTCCCCGGAGGAAAGGACGAGGGCCTATAATTCACCCCTCCACTTT.

The rearrangement links TRBV6-5 to TRBJ2-6; TRBD2 is a possible D gene (5 bases). V was cut by 7 bases and J by 14 bases, with 9 bases left in between. The CDR3 has 10 residues. Germline V lookup: CDR1 MNHEY, CDR2 SVGAGI. CDR3 in DNA: TGTGCCAGCAAGGGAGAACTCCTGACTTTC. Translating it yields CASKGELLTF.

The rearrangement joins TRBV7-9 to TRBJ1-2; D is uncertain. The CDR3 totals 14 residues. V lost 2 bases and J lost 4, with 11 bases in between. Germline lookup yields CDR1 SEHNR and CDR2 FQNEAQ (reference sequence). The CDR3 DNA is TGTGCCAGCAGCTTACCCCTTAGAAGCTATGGCTACACCTTC. Its protein is CASSLPLRSYGYTF. Looking up the rest from reference TRBV7-9 and TRBJ1-2 gives the full variable domain: DTGVSQNPRHKITKRGQNVTFRCDPISEHNRLYWYRQTLGQGPEFLTYFQNEAQLEKSRLLSDRFSAERPKGSFSTLEIQRTEQGDSAMYLCASSLPLRSYGYTFGSGTRLTVV.

This clone was counted only a few times. The chain links TRBV10-3 to TRBJ1-5, with D possibly TRBD1 on 5 matching bases. CDR1 is ENHRY, CDR2 SYGVKD, per germline. V lost 3 bases to trimming and J lost 6 bases, with 12 bases between them. The CDR3 spans 14 residues. The CDR3 loop reads CAISDQGWGQPQHF. In DNA form, the CDR3 reads TGTGCCATCAGTGATCAGGGATGGGGTCAGCCCCAGCATTTT.

The chain joins TRBV7-2 to TRBJ2-7; D is possibly TRBD2 (5 bases). From germline, CDR1 is SGHTA and CDR2 FQGNSA. Deletions cut 5 bases from V and 4 bases from J, with 12 bases between. CDR3 length: 13 amino acids. CDR3 DNA sequence: TGTGCCAGCAGCCTTGGACGGACTTACGAGCAGTACTTC. This sequence encodes CASSLGRTYEQYF.

J is TRBJ2-1 and V is TRBV7-6; 8 bases are shared with TRBD2. This CDR3 has 15 residues. Per germline, CDR1 SGHVS and CDR2 FNYEAQ. V lost 2 bases to trimming and J lost 8 bases; unmatched junction nucleotides: 8. The CDR3 loop reads CASSLSGLAVDEQFF. DNA of the CDR3: TGTGCCAGCAGCTTATCAGGACTAGCAGTGGATGAGCAGTTCTTC. Looking up the rest from reference TRBV7-6 and TRBJ2-1 gives the full variable domain: GAGVSQSPRYKVTKRGQDVALRCDPISGHVSLYWYRQALGQGPEFLTYFNYEAQQDKSGLPNDRFSAERPEGSISTLTIQRTEQRDSAMYRCASSLSGLAVDEQFFGPGTRLTVL.

The chain uses TRBV7-2 and TRBJ1-4; D perhaps matches TRBD1 (5 bases). Germline lookup yields CDR1 SGHTA and CDR2 FQGNSA. Trimming pared 5 bases from V and 8 bases from J, leaving 12 bases between. This CDR3 has 13 amino acids. CDR3 bases: TGTGCCAGCAGCCTAGTCCGGGGGGAAAAACTGTTTTTT. Translated, it gives CASSLVRGEKLFF.

The chain combines TRBV4-1 with TRBJ1-4; D is ambiguous. V was pared by 0 bases and J by 10 bases, with 9 bases between. The CDR3 contains 13 residues. Germline V lookup: CDR1 MGHRA, CDR2 YSYEKL. The CDR3 coding sequence is TGCGCCAGCAGCCAAGACCCGGCGGGAAAACTGTTTTTT. This codes for CASSQDPAGKLFF.

The V call is TRBV5-1, the J call TRBJ1-2; 9 bases agree with TRBD1. V dropped 4 bases and J dropped 8; count of bases not matched to a gene: 9. Germline V CDR1 and CDR2: SGHRS, YFSETQ. CDR3 length equals 14 residues. The CDR3 protein is CASSTTTGGGGYTF. CDR3 DNA: TGCGCCAGCAGCACTACGACAGGGGGAGGGGGCTACACCTTC.

The rearrangement joins TRBV6-1 to TRBJ2-7; TRBD2 might be the D (6 bases). Looked up from germline, CDR1 is MNHNS and CDR2 is SASEGT. This CDR3 comprises 17 residues. The V end lost 4 bases, the J end lost 3 bases, and 22 bases lay between the germline ends. The CDR3 DNA is TGTGCCAGCAGTGGCGAAACGAGACTAGTTAAGATCTACGAGCAGTACTTC. It yields the protein CASSGETRLVKIYEQYF.

The J gene is TRBJ1-2, the V gene TRBV7-2, with a weak D call TRBD1 (6 bases). V was pared by 1 base and J by 4 bases, with 13 bases between. The CDR3 totals 15 residues. CDR1 is SGHTA and CDR2 is FQGNSA in the germline V gene. CDR3 sequence: CASSLEGTGFYGYTF. In nucleotides, the CDR3 is TGTGCCAGCAGCTTAGAAGGAACAGGGTTCTATGGCTACACCTTC.

V usage is TRBV12-5 and J usage is TRBJ1-5; the D is unclear. The CDR3 covers 12 residues. The V and J ends lost 3 bases and 9 bases respectively, with 9 bases between them. The germline CDR1 and CDR2 sequences are LGHNT and FRNRAP. The CDR3 nucleotides read TGTGCTAGTGGTTTTACACACGTGCCCCAGCATTTT. Its translation: CASGFTHVPQHF. Using reference TRBV12-5 and TRBJ1-5 for the parts outside the CDR3, the full variable domain is DARVTQTPRHKVTEMGQEVTMRCQPILGHNTVFWYRQTMMQGLELLAYFRNRAPLDDSGMPKDRFSAEMPDATLATLKIQPSEPRDSAVYFCASGFTHVPQHFGDGTRLSIL.